The 15 T cell receptor beta chains in this list originate from one sample, sequenced in a study of cytotoxic CD8 clonotypes in ibrutinib-treated CLL. The data were produced by immunoSEQ multiplex PCR, yet TCRdb's version contains in-frame clones alone and is incomplete. The sample lists 150,000 or so clones, approximately 80% occurring once. The sample was PBMCs, taken after 24 months of ibrutinib treatment. All receptors derive from a human donor with chronic lymphocytic leukemia.

The V and J genes are TRBV4-1 and TRBJ1-1; the D is unclear. Germline V CDR1 and CDR2: MGHRA, YSYEKL. Trimming cost V 3 bases and J 5 bases, with 4 bases left between them. This CDR3 is 11 amino acids long. CDR3 protein: CASSHGTEAFF. The DNA of the CDR3 is TGCGCCAGCAGCCACGGTACTGAAGCTTTCTTT.

The chain carries TRBV27 and TRBJ2-5, with D hard to call. Trimming stripped 4 bases from V and 3 bases from J, with 6 bases between. This CDR3 has 12 amino acids. Looked up from germline, CDR1 is MNHEY and CDR2 is SMNVEV (reference sequence). In nucleotides, the CDR3 is TGTGCCAGCAGTTCCCGCGAAGAGACCCAGTACTTC. This gives the protein CASSSREETQYF.

The table lists this clone with a few counts. The chain carries TRBV28 and TRBJ2-3, with 9 bases matching TRBD2. This CDR3 has 15 amino acids. Germline CDR1 is MDHEN and CDR2 is SYDVKM. After removal of 6 bases from V and 6 bases from J, the junction contained 10 bases not matched to a gene. The CDR3 loop is CASRLSLAGGDTQYF. In DNA form, the CDR3 reads TGTGCCAGCAGACTTAGCCTGGCGGGAGGGGATACGCAGTATTTT.

The rearrangement uses TRBV11-2 and TRBJ2-7, with D perhaps matching TRBD1 (5 bases). V was pared by 0 bases and J by 3 bases, with 12 bases between. Looked up from germline, CDR1 is SGHAT and CDR2 is FQNNGV. The CDR3 loop spans 15 amino acids. CDR3 in DNA: TGTGCCAGCAGCTTAGAGACAGATCAATTCTACGAGCAGTACTTC. Amino acid sequence: CASSLETDQFYEQYF.

This chain uses TRBV28 with TRBJ2-3; TRBD1 agrees at 7 bases. The V and J ends lost 10 bases and 2 bases, in that order; junction bases with no gene match: 9. This CDR3 comprises 14 residues. CDR1 and CDR2 (germline): MDHEN, SYDVKM. The CDR3 here is CATLRQGFTDTQYF. In DNA form, the CDR3 reads TGTGCCACCTTGAGACAGGGTTTCACAGATACGCAGTATTTT.

This chain links TRBV7-2 with TRBJ1-2; D unclear. Germline values: CDR1 SGHTA, CDR2 FQGNSA. Trimming shortened V by 5 bases and J by 8 bases, and 9 bases separated the two germline ends. The CDR3 is 11 amino acids. The CDR3 coding sequence is TGTGCCAGCAGCCCAAGAGGGGGCTACACCTTC. It specifies CASSPRGGYTF.

The chain recombines TRBV28 with TRBJ2-2, with D unclear. Trimming pared 5 bases from V and 12 bases from J, leaving 10 bases between. The CDR3 contains 11 residues. Germline V gives CDR1 MDHEN, CDR2 SYDVKM. CDR3 DNA sequence: TGTGCCAGCAGTCCGCTGACGCAGCTGTTTTTT. Translation gives CASSPLTQLFF.

The rearrangement links TRBV19 to TRBJ2-1; possibly TRBD1 for D (7 bases). Trimming took off 5 bases at V and 2 bases at J, with 10 bases between the two ends. The CDR3 sequence is 14 residues long. Germline V gene sequence: CDR1 LNHDA, CDR2 SQIVND (reference sequence). The CDR3, as DNA: TGTGCCAGTAGTCAGGGGGGAACCTACAATGAGCAGTTCTTC. It encodes CASSQGGTYNEQFF.

This sequence joins TRBV2 and TRBJ2-3, with D unresolved. There are 14 residues in the CDR3. The germline gives CDR1 SNHLY, CDR2 FYNNEI. V lost 4 bases to trimming and J lost 2 bases, with 10 bases between them. Here the CDR3 DNA reads TGTGCCAGCAGTGTTGGGCCTAACACAGATACGCAGTATTTT. Its protein product is CASSVGPNTDTQYF.

The V gene is TRBV19, the J gene TRBJ2-2, with 7 bases identical to TRBD2. The V gene end was trimmed by 4 bases and the J gene end by 6 bases; junction bases not matched to a gene: 11. From germline, CDR1 is LNHDA and CDR2 SQIVND (reference sequence). The CDR3 totals 16 residues. The CDR3 DNA is TGTGCCAGTAGTACCTCAGGGAGGGGAGGGTCCGGGGAGCTGTTTTTT. Translated: CASSTSGRGGSGELFF.

The gene calls are TRBV6-5 and TRBJ2-7, with 7 bases matching TRBD2. This CDR3 contains 15 residues. Germline CDR1 MNHEY, CDR2 SVGAGI. Trimming cost V 7 bases and J 0 bases; bases outside gene matches: 9. CDR3 in DNA: TGTGCCAGCACCCCCGTGGGAGGGACCTCCTACGAGCAGTACTTC. Translated: CASTPVGGTSYEQYF.

V is TRBV6-1 and J is TRBJ2-7; D may be TRBD2 (5 bases). Per the germline V gene, CDR1 is MNHNS and CDR2 is SASEGT. The V end lost 5 bases, the J end lost 3 bases, and 14 bases lay between the germline ends. The CDR3 extends over 14 amino acids. The CDR3 spells CASSRGRGSYEQYF. In DNA form, the CDR3 reads TGTGCCAGCAGTCGCGGGCGTGGGAGCTACGAGCAGTACTTC.

The chain combines TRBV30 with TRBJ1-1; maybe TRBD1 (5 bases). V was cut by 2 bases and J by 6 bases, with 13 bases left in between. Germline CDR1 reads GTSNPN; CDR2 reads SVGIG (reference sequence). This CDR3 is 13 amino acids long. CDR3 sequence: CAWSRPLGAEAFF. The CDR3 coding sequence is TGTGCCTGGAGTCGACCCCTGGGGGCTGAAGCTTTCTTT. Looking up the rest from reference TRBV30 and TRBJ1-1 gives the full variable domain: SQTIHQWPATLVQPVGSPLSLECTVEGTSNPNLYWYRQAAGRGLQLLFYSVGIGQISSEVPQNLSASRPQDRQFILSSKKLLLSDSGFYLCAWSRPLGAEAFFGQGTRLTVV.

This clone has more than one count but fewer than ten. This chain joins TRBV7-9 and TRBJ2-5, with D unresolved. Trimming removed 5 bases from V and 3 bases from J, with 13 bases in between. The CDR3 totals 14 residues. The V gene's germline CDR1 is SEHNR and CDR2 FQNEAQ (reference sequence). CDR3 coding DNA: TGTGCCAGCAGCCAATCCAGCGACAAAGAGACCCAGTACTTC. It codes for CASSQSSDKETQYF. Filled out from reference TRBV7-9 and TRBJ2-5, the complete variable domain reads DTGVSQNPRHKITKRGQNVTFRCDPISEHNRLYWYRQTLGQGPEFLTYFQNEAQLEKSRLLSDRFSAERPKGSFSTLEIQRTEQGDSAMYLCASSQSSDKETQYFGPGTRLLVL.

This sequence joins TRBV19 and TRBJ1-5; D possibly corresponds to TRBD1 (6 bases). In germline, CDR1 is LNHDA, CDR2 SQIVND (reference sequence). The CDR3 has 16 residues. Trimming took 3 bases from V and 5 from J, leaving 17 bases between them. The CDR3 loop is CASSITSGQGHQPQHF. The CDR3 nucleotides read TGTGCCAGTAGTATCACGTCGGGGCAGGGGCATCAGCCCCAGCATTTT.